These T cell receptor beta chains were read from a single sample in a study of blood T cell repertoires in COVID-19. The assay was immunoSEQ multiplex PCR, and TCRdb's table has in-frame clones only and misses some. The repertoire holds tens of thousands of clones, with less than 85% as singletons. Material: peripheral blood. These TCRs come from a human donor with acute or convalescent COVID-19. The donor label of this sample is uncertain. Both conserved end residues are part of each CDR3. D genes are given only for firm matches. Size values are once, few and many counts, or a class for expanded clones, and some rows have none.

.	.	TRBV6-2/TRBV6-3	TRBJ2-5	CASSYATRETQYF	TGTGCCAGCAGTTACGCTACTCGGGAGACCCAGTACTTC
.	.	TRBV19	TRBJ2-2	CASSGQNTGELFF	TGTGCCAGTTCGGGACAGAACACCGGGGAGCTGTTTTTT
.	TRBD2	TRBV25-1	TRBJ2-5	CASSEGLAGIWETQYF	TGTGCCAGCAGTGAGGGACTAGCGGGGATTTGGGAGACCCAGTACTTC
.	.	TRBV7-2	TRBJ2-5	CASSWAKAETQYF	TGTGCCAGCAGCTGGGCGAAGGCAGAGACCCAGTACTTC
.	TRBD1	TRBV6-2/TRBV6-3	TRBJ1-5	CASSSRDRGDNQPQHF	TGTGCCAGCAGTTCCCGGGACAGGGGTGACAATCAGCCCCAGCATTTT
few	.	TRBV4-1	TRBJ1-3	CASSQEPPGGAGNTIYF	TGCGCCAGCAGCCAAGAACCCCCCGGGGGTGCTGGAAACACCATATATTTT
.	.	TRBV12-3/TRBV12-4	TRBJ1-1	CASSLGAPEAFF	TGTGCCAGCAGTTTGGGGGCCCCTGAAGCTTTCTTT
.	.	TRBV6-2/TRBV6-3	TRBJ2-7	CASSYRGGPSALQYF	TGTGCCAGCAGTTACCGGGGAGGCCCCTCGGCGCTGCAGTACTTC
.	.	TRBV30	TRBJ2-3	CAYSPTSTDTQYF	TGTGCCTACAGCCCCACTAGCACAGATACGCAGTATTTT
once	TRBD2	TRBV15	TRBJ2-1	CATSGPGGGNEQFF	TGTGCCACCAGCGGACCGGGGGGGGGAAATGAGCAGTTCTTC
.	TRBD1	TRBV2	TRBJ1-5	CASGTETNQPQHF	TGTGCCAGCGGGACAGAGACCAATCAGCCCCAGCATTTT
.	TRBD1	TRBV5-6	TRBJ1-4	CASSWGSGTGIEKLFF	TGTGCCAGCAGCTGGGGATCCGGGACAGGGATTGAAAAACTGTTTTTT
once	TRBD1	TRBV6-5	TRBJ1-2	CASSSDREANYGYTF	TGTGCCAGCAGTTCAGACAGGGAAGCTAACTATGGCTACACCTTC
.	TRBD2	TRBV19	TRBJ2-3	CASSPTSGGYTDTQYF	TGTGCCAGTAGTCCGACTAGCGGGGGGTACACAGATACGCAGTATTTT
.	TRBD1	TRBV7-7	TRBJ2-5	CASSSMTGGGETQYF	TGTGCCAGCAGCTCCATGACAGGGGGGGGAGAGACCCAGTACTTC
.	.	TRBV5-4	TRBJ1-1	CASSLGLNTEAFF	TGTGCCAGCAGCTTGGGGCTGAACACTGAAGCTTTCTTT
.	TRBD2	TRBV5-1	TRBJ2-1	CASSFLAGRGVNEQFF	TGCGCCAGCAGCTTCTTAGCGGGGCGCGGGGTCAATGAGCAGTTCTTC
.	.	TRBV11-3	TRBJ2-1	CASSLNSMVNPEQFF	TGTGCCAGCAGCTTAAATAGCATGGTGAATCCTGAGCAGTTCTTC
many	TRBD1	TRBV29-1	TRBJ1-1	CSVEQGAKAEAFF	TGCAGCGTTGAACAGGGGGCGAAGGCTGAAGCTTTCTTT
.	.	TRBV6-6	TRBJ2-3	CASSYSLADTQYF	TGTGCCAGCAGTTACTCATTAGCAGATACGCAGTATTTT
few	TRBD1	TRBV28	TRBJ1-2	CASRGQGWYGYTF	TGTGCCAGCAGGGGACAGGGATGGTATGGCTACACCTTC
few	.	TRBV7-2	TRBJ2-1	CASSLRGGTYNEQFF	TGTGCCAGCAGCTTAAGGGGTGGGACCTACAATGAGCAGTTCTTC
.	.	TRBV5-5	TRBJ2-5	CASNWADAGRETQYF	TGTGCCAGCAACTGGGCCGACGCCGGAAGGGAGACCCAGTACTTC
.	TRBD2	TRBV7-9	TRBJ2-2	CASSPPRGAGGPGGELFF	TGTGCCAGCAGCCCACCGCGTGGAGCGGGAGGGCCCGGCGGGGAGCTGTTTTTT
.	.	TRBV28	TRBJ1-2	CASSPNRILGVKRGYTF	TGTGCCAGCAGTCCAAACCGTATTTTAGGGGTAAAGAGAGGCTACACCTTC
once	.	TRBV5-5	TRBJ1-5	CASSLGQAGQPQHF	TGTGCCAGCAGCTTGGGACAGGCGGGCCAGCCCCAGCATTTT
once	TRBD2	TRBV15	TRBJ2-2	CATSRSGGGGELFF	TGTGCCACCAGCAGATCGGGGGGTGGCGGGGAGCTGTTTTTT
.	TRBD1	TRBV19	TRBJ2-5	CASSTGRGLAETQYF	TGTGCCAGTAGTACCGGAAGGGGGCTAGCAGAGACCCAGTACTTC
.	.	TRBV6-5	TRBJ2-7	CASREEYEQYF	TGTGCCAGCAGAGAGGAGTACGAGCAGTACTTC
few	.	TRBV6-1	TRBJ1-1	CASSDSFTEAFF	TGTGCCAGCAGTGACAGTTTCACTGAAGCTTTCTTT
.	.	TRBV7-2	TRBJ2-7	CASSLTHYEQYF	TGTGCCAGCAGCTTGACTCACTACGAGCAGTACTTC
.	.	TRBV28	TRBJ1-6	CASSTPGHSSYNSPLHF	TGTGCCAGCAGTACACCGGGACACAGCTCCTATAATTCACCCCTCCACTTT
few	TRBD2	TRBV10-3	TRBJ2-3	CAISEPGLAGAGDTQYF	TGTGCCATCAGTGAACCGGGACTAGCGGGAGCTGGTGATACGCAGTATTTT
.	TRBD1	TRBV27	TRBJ1-6	CASSSGTGGYNSPLHF	TGTGCCAGCAGTTCGGGGACAGGGGGCTATAATTCACCCCTCCACTTT
.	.	TRBV27	TRBJ2-1	CASSTSGLYNEQFF	TGTGCCAGCAGTACCTCGGGACTGTACAATGAGCAGTTCTTC
.	TRBD1	TRBV18	TRBJ2-1	CASSRIRDRGFIREGNEQFF	TGTGCCAGCTCCCGGATCCGGGACAGGGGTTTCATTCGGGAGGGCAATGAGCAGTTCTTC
.	.	TRBV5-4	TRBJ1-1	CASSLTAGGAEAFF	TGTGCCAGCAGCTTGACCGCGGGGGGGGCTGAAGCTTTCTTT
.	TRBD2	TRBV10-3	TRBJ2-7	CAIDQGIWVAGEGVWEQYF	TGTGCCATCGATCAGGGAATCTGGGTAGCGGGAGAGGGGGTCTGGGAGCAGTACTTC
once	.	TRBV14	TRBJ1-1	CASSSSGGSEAFF	TGTGCCAGCAGCTCAAGTGGGGGGAGTGAAGCTTTCTTT
.	.	TRBV10-3	TRBJ1-3	CAISEAGVSGNTIYF	TGTGCCATCAGTGAGGCCGGGGTCTCTGGAAACACCATATATTTT
.	TRBD1	TRBV6-5	TRBJ1-1	CASSKSTGRTEAFF	TGTGCCAGCAGCAAGTCGACAGGGCGGACTGAAGCTTTCTTT
few	TRBD1	TRBV28	TRBJ1-6	CASSLRLTGLNSPLHF	TGTGCCAGCAGTTTGAGACTGACAGGGCTAAATTCACCCCTCCACTTT
.	.	TRBV6-5	TRBJ2-1	CASSRDSEQFF	TGTGCCAGCAGCCGGGACTCCGAGCAGTTCTTC
.	TRBD2	TRBV7-2	TRBJ2-5	CASSLGLAGGQGTQYF	TGTGCCAGCAGCCTGGGACTAGCGGGGGGTCAAGGGACCCAGTACTTC
.	TRBD2	TRBV7-3	TRBJ2-7	CASSSSGRAYEQYF	TGTGCCAGCAGCTCCAGCGGGAGGGCCTACGAGCAGTACTTC
.	TRBD2	TRBV5-6	TRBJ2-1	CASSLPRVRGVEQFF	TGTGCCAGCAGCTTACCCAGGGTCCGGGGGGTTGAGCAGTTCTTC
few	TRBD1	TRBV29-1	TRBJ2-1	CSVEEGGQGKFF	TGCAGCGTTGAAGAGGGGGGACAGGGAAAGTTCTTC
.	.	TRBV6-5	TRBJ1-3	CASSFDRISGNTIYF	TGTGCCAGCAGTTTCGACAGAATCTCTGGAAACACCATATATTTT
.	.	TRBV2	TRBJ1-1	CASSEALGGREAFF	TGTGCCAGCAGTGAAGCATTAGGGGGAAGGGAAGCTTTCTTT
.	.	TRBV19	TRBJ2-2	CASSIPTVRSTGELFF	TGTGCCAGTAGTATACCGACAGTCAGGAGCACCGGGGAGCTGTTTTTT
.	.	TRBV23-1	TRBJ1-6	CASTPKNYNSPLHF	TGCGCCAGCACCCCCAAAAATTATAATTCACCCCTCCACTTT
few	.	TRBV6-5	TRBJ1-5	CASRRADNQPQHF	TGTGCCAGCAGGAGGGCAGATAATCAGCCCCAGCATTTT
few	TRBD1	TRBV28	TRBJ1-2	CASSIRGRIYGYTF	TGTGCCAGCAGCATCAGGGGGCGAATCTATGGCTACACCTTC
.	TRBD1	TRBV6-6	TRBJ1-1	CASSYPLGTEDAFF	TGTGCCAGCAGTTACCCTCTCGGGACAGAGGATGCTTTCTTT
.	.	TRBV6-5	TRBJ1-5	CASSYKEAIFQPQHF	TGTGCCAGCAGTTATAAGGAAGCGATCTTCCAGCCCCAGCATTTT